This T cell receptor beta chain was captured in a study of molecular identifiers for immune sequencing clone quantification. MiXCR was run by TCRdb on the PCR reads, yielding one entry per CDR3 protein. The sample consists of over 65,000 distinct CDR3 sequences, roughly 25% of them appearing once. Study-wide points: Roughly 940,000 naive cells reportedly did not prevent detection of spiked Jurkat TCR RNA from one cell.

In this sample, this clonotype turned up a few times. Its antigen remains unidentified. The germline CDR1 and CDR2 sequences are GTSNPN and SVGIG (reference sequence). The CDR3 is made up of 11 amino acids. The V end was cut by 5 bases, the J end by 5 bases, with 7 bases between. This chain links TRBV30 with TRBJ2-1; D possibly uses TRBD1 or TRBD2 (5 bases each). Source material: naive CD8+ T cells from blood, with Jurkat cell RNA spiked in. Documented subset: FACS-sorted CD8+CD4-CCR7+CD45RA+ naive T cells. This clonotype was obtained from a human donor in good health. Some libraries in this study had Jurkat cell RNA spiked in. CDR3 coding DNA: TGTGCCTGGGGGGACGACAATGAGCAGTTCTTC. Translating it yields CAWGDDNEQFF.